These 15 T cell receptor beta chains came from one sample sequenced in a study of T cells in Graves' hyperthyroidism and ophthalmopathy. Using RNA transcripts as the source, TCR beta CDR3 regions were amplified. The HTBI primer set was used in a first-round RT-PCR of the TCR CDR3. TCRdb recomputed calls from the multiplex PCR reads with MiXCR, one row per CDR3 protein. The sample includes hundreds of thousands of distinct CDR3 sequences, over 13% of them seen just once. Source material: blood. All receptors derive from a man aged 50 to 60 with Graves' ophthalmopathy.

The chain recombines TRBV20-1 with TRBJ2-1, with 9 bases lining up with TRBD1. Per germline, CDR1 DFQATT and CDR2 SNEGSKA (reference sequence). The length of the CDR3 is 14 residues. V gave up 6 bases and J gave up 3 bases; unmatched junction bases: 6. CDR3 DNA sequence: TGCAGTGCACTGCCGGGACAGGGCTACAATGAGCAGTTCTTC. It yields the protein CSALPGQGYNEQFF.

This clonotype was seen at least ten times. This chain links TRBV7-9 with TRBJ2-3; TRBD1 might be the D (6 bases). V shed 4 bases and J shed 0 bases, with 14 bases lying between them. The CDR3 has 16 residues. The germline V gene has CDR1 SEHNR and CDR2 FQNEAQ (reference sequence). Here the CDR3 DNA reads TGTGCCAGCAGCTCCCTCGGGACAACTAGCACAGATACGCAGTATTTT. This gives the protein CASSSLGTTSTDTQYF.

This clonotype was recorded at least ten times. The rearrangement uses TRBV9 and TRBJ2-5; D gene ambiguous. The ends were cut back, 2 bases at V and 2 bases at J, with 7 bases in the middle. CDR1 is SGDLS and CDR2 is YYNGEE in the germline V gene. There are 13 residues in the CDR3. CDR3 bases: TGTGCCAGCAGCGTCGGGCTACAAGAGACCCAGTACTTC. It specifies CASSVGLQETQYF. The full variable domain, with the rest looked up from reference TRBV9 and TRBJ2-5, is DSGVTQTPKHLITATGQRVTLRCSPRSGDLSVYWYQQSLDQGLQFLIQYYNGEERAKGNILERFSAQQFPDLHSELNLSSLELGDSALYFCASSVGLQETQYFGPGTRLLVL.

This clonotype was recorded at least ten times. This chain joins TRBV2 and TRBJ1-4; 10 bases fit TRBD1. The germline V gene has CDR1 SNHLY and CDR2 FYNNEI. The CDR3 consists of 13 residues. Trimming at V came to 7 bases and at J to 7 bases, leaving 3 bases not matched to a gene. This CDR3 is CASTRDRGEKLFF. The CDR3 bases are TGTGCCAGCACCCGGGACAGGGGTGAAAAACTGTTTTTT.

This clonotype has a count of ten or more. V gene TRBV19 combines with J gene TRBJ2-2, with TRBD1 as a possible D gene (5 bases). Looked up from germline, CDR1 is LNHDA and CDR2 is SQIVND (reference sequence). This CDR3 has 14 amino acids. Deletions cut 7 bases from V and 9 bases from J, with 18 bases between. Here the CDR3 reads CASTPQGKRRELFF. Written as DNA, the CDR3 is TGTGCCAGTACCCCCCAGGGTAAACGCCGGGAGCTGTTTTTT.

The V and J genes are TRBV20-1 and TRBJ2-3, with D perhaps TRBD2 (5 bases). Germline V CDR1 and CDR2: DFQATT, SNEGSKA (reference sequence). This CDR3 is 13 amino acids long. CDR3 DNA sequence: TGCAGGCCCCTCGAGCGGAGCACAGATACGCAGTATTTT. It codes for CRPLERSTDTQYF.

A few counts support this clonotype. This rearrangement joins TRBV20-1 to TRBJ2-1; D may be TRBD1 (5 bases). The CDR3 covers 13 residues. V lost 5 bases to trimming and J lost 3 bases, with 11 bases between them. Per germline, CDR1 DFQATT and CDR2 SNEGSKA (reference sequence). The CDR3 protein is CSAHDSYYNEQFF. In nucleotides, the CDR3 is TGCAGTGCTCATGACAGCTACTACAATGAGCAGTTCTTC.

The V call is TRBV19, the J call TRBJ2-1, with 9 bases identical to TRBD1. Germline V gene sequence: CDR1 LNHDA, CDR2 SQIVND (reference sequence). The J segment lost 7 bases and the V segment lost 6 bases, leaving 10 bases of the junction unmatched. This CDR3 comprises 15 residues. The CDR3 region has the DNA TGTGCCAGTAGCCACAGGGGGCGCGCAATTAATGAGCAGTTCTTC. This encodes CASSHRGRAINEQFF. The whole variable domain, filled in from reference TRBV19 and TRBJ2-1, reads DGGITQSPKYLFRKEGQNVTLSCEQNLNHDAMYWYRQDPGQGLRLIYYSQIVNDFQKGDIAEGYSVSREKKESFPLTVTSAQKNPTAFYLCASSHRGRAINEQFFGPGTRLTVL.

The sample holds a few counts of this clonotype. V is TRBV7-9 and J is TRBJ2-6; D unresolved. The V gene's germline CDR1 is SEHNR and CDR2 FQNEAQ (reference sequence). The V and J ends lost 11 bases and 0 bases respectively, with 17 bases between them. CDR3 length: 16 amino acids. The CDR3 coding sequence is TGTGCCCCCGGAACTGGCGCCTCCTCTGGGGCCAACGTCCTGACTTTC. Its protein is CAPGTGASSGANVLTF.

This clonotype has at least ten counts. V and J are TRBV12-3 or TRBV12-4 and TRBJ1-1, with 8 bases matching TRBD1. V dropped 3 bases and J dropped 1; count of bases not matched to a gene: 1. The CDR3 totals 14 residues. CDR3 sequence (DNA): TGTGCCAGCAGTTTCGACAGGGGGAACACTGAAGCTTTCTTT. Encoded protein: CASSFDRGNTEAFF.

This chain uses TRBV10-2 with TRBJ2-2; possible D gene TRBD2, 5 bases. The germline CDR1 and CDR2 sequences are WSHSY and SAAADI. Trimming pared 6 bases from V and 6 bases from J, leaving 11 bases between. The CDR3 spans 13 residues. DNA for the CDR3: TGCGCCAGCAGATCGAGGGTGGCCGGGGAGCTGTTTTTT. Translated: CASRSRVAGELFF.

This clonotype was seen repeatedly, ten times or more. The rearrangement uses TRBV28 and TRBJ2-7; 11 nucleotides match TRBD2. CDR1 is MDHEN, CDR2 SYDVKM, per germline. V trimming: 6 bases; J trimming: 6 bases; junction bases outside the gene matches: 10. There are 15 residues in the CDR3. In DNA, the CDR3 is TGTGCCAGCAGGACTGGTAGCGGGAGGGTTTCCGAGCAGTACTTC. Encoded protein: CASRTGSGRVSEQYF.

This clonotype was recorded many times. As DNA, the CDR3 is TGTGCCAGCAGCTTACAGGGGGCCCACTATGGCTACACCTTC. It translates to CASSLQGAHYGYTF. The V gene is TRBV6-2 or TRBV6-3, the J gene TRBJ1-2, with 9 bases lining up with TRBD1. The CDR3 is 14 amino acids. CDR1 MNHEY and CDR2 SVGEGT come from the germline V gene. V was pared by 6 bases and J by 3 bases, with 5 bases of the junction left unmatched.

This clonotype was counted ten times or more. The genes are TRBV30 and TRBJ2-1; 9 bases are a match to TRBD1. The CDR3 sequence is 14 residues long. The V and J ends lost 2 bases and 5 bases, in that order; junction bases with no gene match: 4. Germline V CDR1 and CDR2: GTSNPN, SVGIG (reference sequence). CDR3 DNA sequence: TGTGCCTGGAGTTTCGGACAGGGGAACAATGAGCAGTTCTTC. Its translation is CAWSFGQGNNEQFF.

V gene TRBV12-3 or TRBV12-4 combines with J gene TRBJ2-7; no clear D. The CDR3 is 12 amino acids. Deletions cut 5 bases from V and 5 bases from J, with 10 bases between. The CDR3 DNA follows: TGTGCCAGCAGTCAAGTTCGCAACGAGCAGTACTTC. Protein sequence: CASSQVRNEQYF.